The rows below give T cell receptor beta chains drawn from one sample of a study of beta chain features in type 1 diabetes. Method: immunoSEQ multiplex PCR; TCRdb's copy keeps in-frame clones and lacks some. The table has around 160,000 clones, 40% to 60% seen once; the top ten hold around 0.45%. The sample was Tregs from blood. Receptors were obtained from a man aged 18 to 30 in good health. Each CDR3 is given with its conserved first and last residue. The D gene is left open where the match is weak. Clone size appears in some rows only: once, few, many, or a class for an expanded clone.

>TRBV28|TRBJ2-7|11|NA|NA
TGTGCCAGCCTGTCCGACTACGAGCAGTACTTC
CASLSDYEQYF
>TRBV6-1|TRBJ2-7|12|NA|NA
TGTGCCAGCAGTGAACTCCCAAGAGGATGGTACTTC
CASSELPRGWYF
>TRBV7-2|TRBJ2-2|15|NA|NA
TGTGCCAGCAGCTTCGTTCTAGGGAGCACCGGGGAGCTGTTTTTT
CASSFVLGSTGELFF
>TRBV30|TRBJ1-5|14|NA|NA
TGTGCCTGGAGTGTAAACCAGGGGAGTCAGCCCCAGCATTTT
CAWSVNQGSQPQHF
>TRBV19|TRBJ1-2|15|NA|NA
TGTGCCAGTAGTCGTTGGGGGGTCGGAAACTATGGCTACACCTTC
CASSRWGVGNYGYTF
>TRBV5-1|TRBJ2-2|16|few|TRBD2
TGCGCCAGCAGCCCTGGGGGACTAGCAGTTCCCGGGGAGCTGTTTTTT
CASSPGGLAVPGELFF
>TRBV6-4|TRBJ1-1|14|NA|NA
TGTGCCAGCAGTGAAAGGGGCTTGAACACTGAAGCTTTCTTT
CASSERGLNTEAFF
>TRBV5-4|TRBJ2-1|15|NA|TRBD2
TGTGCCAGCAGCTTGGCCCTAGCGGGAGGGAATGAGCAGTTCTTC
CASSLALAGGNEQFF
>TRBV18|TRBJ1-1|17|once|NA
TGTGCCAGCTCACCACCAAGGGGAGGGGGTTGGGTCCCTGAAGCTTTCTTT
CASSPPRGGGWVPEAFF
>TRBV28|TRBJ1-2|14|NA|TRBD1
TGTGCCATCAACACAGGGGGCGGCCCCTATGGCTACACCTTC
CAINTGGGPYGYTF
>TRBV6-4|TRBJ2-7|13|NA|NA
TGTGCCAGCAGTAATACAGGGAATAGCGAGCAGTACTTC
CASSNTGNSEQYF
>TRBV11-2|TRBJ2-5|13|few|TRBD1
TGTGCCAGCGACAGGGTAGGCCAAGAGACCCAGTACTTC
CASDRVGQETQYF
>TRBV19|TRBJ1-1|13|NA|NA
TGTGCCAGTAGGACACGCCAGGGAACTGAAGCTTTCTTT
CASRTRQGTEAFF
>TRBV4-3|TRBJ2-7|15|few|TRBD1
TGCGCCAGCAGCCAAAGTAGACAGGGCTTCTACGAGCAGTACTTC
CASSQSRQGFYEQYF
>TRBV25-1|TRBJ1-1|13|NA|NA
TGTGCCAGCAGTGAATCAGGGGTCACTGAAGCTTTCTTT
CASSESGVTEAFF
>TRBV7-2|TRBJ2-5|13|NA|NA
TGTGCCAGCAGCATTGGACAAGAAGAGACCCAGTACTTC
CASSIGQEETQYF
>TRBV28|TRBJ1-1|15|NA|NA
TGTGCCAGCAGTCCCCTGACCGGGCGGGCCACTGAAGCTTTCTTT
CASSPLTGRATEAFF
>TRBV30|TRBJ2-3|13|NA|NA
TGTGCCTGGAGTATGCAGGGCACAGATACGCAGTATTTT
CAWSMQGTDTQYF
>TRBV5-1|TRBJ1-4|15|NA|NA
TGCGCCAGCAGCCGCTCAACAGGGTCCGGTGAAAAACTGTTTTTT
CASSRSTGSGEKLFF
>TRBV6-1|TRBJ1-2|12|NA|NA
TGTGCCAGCAGGACAGCTAACTATGGCTACACCTTC
CASRTANYGYTF
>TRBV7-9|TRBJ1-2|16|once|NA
TGTGCCAGCAGCTTAGGTCCAGGCCGATTGCTCTATGGCCACACCTTC
CASSLGPGRLLYGHTF
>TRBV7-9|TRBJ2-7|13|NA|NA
TGTGCCAGCAGCTTCGTCGGGGGCTACGAGCAGTACTTC
CASSFVGGYEQYF
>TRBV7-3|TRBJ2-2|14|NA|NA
TGTGCCAGCAGCTTTGACAGGAACACCGGGGAGCTGTTTTTT
CASSFDRNTGELFF
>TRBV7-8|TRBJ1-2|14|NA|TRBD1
TGTGCCAGCAGCGTCTTTGGACAGGGGGATGGCTACACCTTC
CASSVFGQGDGYTF
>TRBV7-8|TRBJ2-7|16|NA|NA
TGTGCCAGCAGCTTATCGGTACCCATCGGGTCCTACGAGCAGTACTTC
CASSLSVPIGSYEQYF
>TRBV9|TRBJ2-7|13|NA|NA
TGTGCCAGCAGCGTAGAATCTAGGGGCGAGCAGTACTTC
CASSVESRGEQYF
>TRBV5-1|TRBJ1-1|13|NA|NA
TGCGCCAGCAGGGTGGAGAGGAACACTGAAGCTTTCTTT
CASRVERNTEAFF
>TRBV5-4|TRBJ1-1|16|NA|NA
TGTGCCAGCAGCTTGACTCGGGGTAGTGACAACACTGAAGCTTTCTTT
CASSLTRGSDNTEAFF
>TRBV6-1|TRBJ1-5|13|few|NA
TGTGCCAGCACCGGACTGCCCAATCAGCCCCAGCATTTT
CASTGLPNQPQHF
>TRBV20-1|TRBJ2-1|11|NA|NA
TGCAGTGCTGCGCACTACAATGAGCAGTTCTTC
CSAAHYNEQFF
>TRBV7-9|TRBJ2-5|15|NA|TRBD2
TGTGCCAGCAGCTGGACTAGCGGGTTCCAAGAGACCCAGTACTTC
CASSWTSGFQETQYF
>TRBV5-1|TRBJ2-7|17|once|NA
TGCGCCAGCAGCTTGTACTCAGGGGGGACGGTCTCCTACGAGCAGTACTTC
CASSLYSGGTVSYEQYF
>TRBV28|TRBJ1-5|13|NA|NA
TGTGCCAGCAGTTTTCCCCTCGGTCAGCCCCAGCATTTT
CASSFPLGQPQHF
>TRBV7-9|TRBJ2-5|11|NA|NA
TGTGCCAGCAGCTACAGGGAGACCCAGTACTTC
CASSYRETQYF
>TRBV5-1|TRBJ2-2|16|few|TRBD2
TGCGCCAGCAGCTTGGCGCTAGCGGGCCCCACCGGGGAGCTGTTTTTT
CASSLALAGPTGELFF
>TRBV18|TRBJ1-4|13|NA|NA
TGTGCCAGCTCACGTGACGGAGTTGAAAAACTGTTTTTT
CASSRDGVEKLFF
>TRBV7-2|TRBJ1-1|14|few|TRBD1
TGTGCCAGCAGCCAATGGACAGGAAACACTGAAGCTTTCTTT
CASSQWTGNTEAFF
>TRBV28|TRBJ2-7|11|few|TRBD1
TGTGCCAGCAGACAGGGGTACGAGCAGTACTTC
CASRQGYEQYF
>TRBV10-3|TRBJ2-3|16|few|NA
TGTGCCATCAGTGAGCTCGGACACCTAAGCACAGATACGCAGTATTTT
CAISELGHLSTDTQYF
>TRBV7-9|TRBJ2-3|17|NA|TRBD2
TGTGCCAGCAGCTATACGAGGACTAGCACGATTACAGATACGCAGTATTTT
CASSYTRTSTITDTQYF
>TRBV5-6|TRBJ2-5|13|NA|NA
TGTGCCAGCAGCTTCCCTGGACAGAGAAAGCAGTACTTC
CASSFPGQRKQYF
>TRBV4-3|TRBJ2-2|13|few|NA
TGCGCCAGCAGCCGCCAGGGTGGCGGGGAGCTGTTTTTT
CASSRQGGGELFF
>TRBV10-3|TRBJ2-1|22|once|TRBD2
TGTGCCATCAGTGAGTCGAGAGGTGATAGCGGGGGGGCCTCCCACTACTACAATGAGCAGTTCTTC
CAISESRGDSGGASHYYNEQFF
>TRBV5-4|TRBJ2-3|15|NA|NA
TGTGCCAGCAGCTTGGAATCGGGTAGCACAGATACGCAGTATTTT
CASSLESGSTDTQYF
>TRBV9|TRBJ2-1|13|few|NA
TGTGCCAGCAGCGTTTCTAGCTGGAATGAGCAGTTCTTC
CASSVSSWNEQFF
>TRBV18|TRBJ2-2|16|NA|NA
TGTGCCAGCTCACTTGGGACACCACAAAACACCGGGGAGCTGTTTTTT
CASSLGTPQNTGELFF
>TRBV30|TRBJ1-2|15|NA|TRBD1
TGTGCCTGGAGACCAGGACAGGGCCGATTCTATGGCTACACCTTC
CAWRPGQGRFYGYTF
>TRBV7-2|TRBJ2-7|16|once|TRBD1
TGTGCCAGCAGCTTATCAGGGACAGGAGCCTCCTACGAGCAGTACTTC
CASSLSGTGASYEQYF
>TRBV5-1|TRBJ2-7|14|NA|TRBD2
TGCGCCAGCAGCCATTCGGGACTAGAAACCGAGCAGTACTTC
CASSHSGLETEQYF
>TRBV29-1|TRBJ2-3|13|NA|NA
TGCAGCGGTGGGACTCTACTGGGAGATACGCAGTATTTT
CSGGTLLGDTQYF
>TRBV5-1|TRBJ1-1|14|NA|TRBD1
TGCGCCAGCAGAACGGGACAGGCCAACACTGAAGCTTTCTTT
CASRTGQANTEAFF
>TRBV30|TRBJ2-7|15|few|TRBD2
TGTGCCTATATGACTAGCGGGGCGGCCTCCTACGAGCAGTACTTC
CAYMTSGAASYEQYF
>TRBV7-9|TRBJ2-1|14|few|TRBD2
TGTGCCAGCGAGACTAGCGGGGGCTACAATGAGCAGTTCTTC
CASETSGGYNEQFF
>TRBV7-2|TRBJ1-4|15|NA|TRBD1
TGTGCCAGCAGCTTAGCAACAGGGGGCAATGAAAAACTGTTTTTT
CASSLATGGNEKLFF
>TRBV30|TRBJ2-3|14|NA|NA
TGTGCCTGGAAGGGGGATTGGGCCACAGATACGCAGTATTTT
CAWKGDWATDTQYF
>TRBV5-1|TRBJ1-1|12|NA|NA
TGCGCCAGCAGCTTGGACTACACTGAAGCTTTCTTT
CASSLDYTEAFF
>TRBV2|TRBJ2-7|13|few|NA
TGTGCCAGCGTGTTACGCGGGAACTACGAGCAGTACTTC
CASVLRGNYEQYF